The subject of this entry is one T cell receptor (beta chain). Here immunoSEQ multiplex PCR was the method, and the copy in TCRdb shows in-frame clones only, minus some. The top ten clones hold roughly 0.99% of a sample with over 50,000 clones, about 96% of them seen once. The CDR3 has 14 residues. The V gene's germline CDR1 is SGHTA and CDR2 FQGNSA. The V end was cut by 4 bases, the J end by 3 bases, with 13 bases between. This specimen comes from a study of control samples from healthy donors and cancer patients. The TCR comes from a woman under 30 in good health. The sequenced sample was blood. The rearrangement joins TRBV7-2 to TRBJ2-7; unclear D gene. The CDR3 nucleotides read TGTGCCAGCAGCTCCACCCCCGGCGGCTACGAGCAGTACTTC. It encodes CASSSTPGGYEQYF.